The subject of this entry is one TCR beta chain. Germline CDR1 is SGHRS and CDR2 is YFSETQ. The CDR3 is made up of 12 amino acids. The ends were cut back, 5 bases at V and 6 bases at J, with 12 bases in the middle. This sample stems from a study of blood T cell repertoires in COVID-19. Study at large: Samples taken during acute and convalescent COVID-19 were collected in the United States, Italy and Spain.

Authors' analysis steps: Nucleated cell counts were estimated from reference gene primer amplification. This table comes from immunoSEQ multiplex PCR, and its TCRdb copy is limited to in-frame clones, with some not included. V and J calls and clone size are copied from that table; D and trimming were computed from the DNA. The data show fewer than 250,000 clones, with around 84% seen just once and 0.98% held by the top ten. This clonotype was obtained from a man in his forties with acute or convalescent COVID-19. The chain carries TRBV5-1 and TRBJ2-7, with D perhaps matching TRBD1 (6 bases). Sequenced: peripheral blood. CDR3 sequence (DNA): TGCGCCAGCAGGGTCGAAGGGGGCGAGCAGTACTTC. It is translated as CASRVEGGEQYF.